The 5 T cell receptor beta chains reported below all come from one sample, sequenced in a study of blood T cell repertoires in COVID-19. Clones were read by immunoSEQ multiplex PCR, and TCRdb kept only the in-frame ones, dropping some. The profile shows around 200,000 clones, around 87% of them singletons. Sequencing was performed on peripheral blood. The source is a man aged 40-50 years with active or convalescent COVID-19.

This chain connects TRBV29-1 to TRBJ2-2; 7 positions match TRBD1. The CDR3 runs 14 residues. The V and J ends lost 6 bases and 7 bases, in that order; junction bases with no gene match: 11. In germline, CDR1 is SQVTM, CDR2 ANQGSEA. CDR3 bases: TGCAGCGTGGGAAGCCCAGGGGGAGTCGGGGAGCTGTTTTTT. Translation gives CSVGSPGGVGELFF.

The V gene is TRBV7-3, the J gene TRBJ1-1; 10 bases are a match to TRBD1. The trim removed 4 bases at V and 6 bases at J, leaving 2 bases unmatched. The CDR3 has 13 amino acids. CDR1 and CDR2 from the germline V gene are SGHTA and FQGTGA. CDR3 sequence reads: CASSSGTGAEAFF. CDR3 DNA: TGTGCCAGCAGCTCCGGGACAGGGGCTGAAGCTTTCTTT.

The CDR3 region is CASSPGTAAGEQFF. The CDR3, as DNA: TGTGCCAGCAGCCCCGGGACAGCTGCTGGGGAGCAGTTCTTC. V is TRBV7-3 and J is TRBJ2-1; the match to TRBD1 covers 7 bases. CDR1 and CDR2 from the germline V gene are SGHTA and FQGTGA. CDR3 size: 14 residues. The V segment lost 5 bases and the J segment 10 bases; nucleotides outside the gene matches: 11. The variable domain in full, with the rest retrieved from reference TRBV7-3 and TRBJ2-1, is GAGVSQTPSNKVTEKGKYVELRCDPISGHTALYWYRQSLGQGPEFLIYFQGTGAADDSGLPNDRFFAVRPEGSVSTLKIQRTERGDSAVYLCASSPGTAAGEQFFGPGTRLTVL.

The rearrangement joins TRBV27 to TRBJ1-5; D is possibly TRBD1 (5 bases). Germline CDR1 is MNHEY and CDR2 is SMNVEV (reference sequence). This CDR3 region has 15 residues. V lost 6 bases and J 0 bases, leaving 12 bases between the germline ends. The CDR3, as DNA: TGTGCCAGCAGGCGACAGTTTCCTAGCAATCAGCCCCAGCATTTT. This translates into CASRRQFPSNQPQHF.

The chain recombines TRBV11-2 with TRBJ1-2, with 9 bases fitting TRBD1. The CDR3 is made up of 17 amino acids. The germline V gene encodes CDR1 SGHAT and CDR2 FQNNGV. V shed 5 bases and J 8 bases; nucleotides not matched to a gene: 18. CDR3 protein: CASSARPTGGPGMGYTF. The CDR3 DNA follows: TGTGCCAGCAGCGCCAGGCCGACAGGGGGGCCCGGGATGGGCTACACCTTC.